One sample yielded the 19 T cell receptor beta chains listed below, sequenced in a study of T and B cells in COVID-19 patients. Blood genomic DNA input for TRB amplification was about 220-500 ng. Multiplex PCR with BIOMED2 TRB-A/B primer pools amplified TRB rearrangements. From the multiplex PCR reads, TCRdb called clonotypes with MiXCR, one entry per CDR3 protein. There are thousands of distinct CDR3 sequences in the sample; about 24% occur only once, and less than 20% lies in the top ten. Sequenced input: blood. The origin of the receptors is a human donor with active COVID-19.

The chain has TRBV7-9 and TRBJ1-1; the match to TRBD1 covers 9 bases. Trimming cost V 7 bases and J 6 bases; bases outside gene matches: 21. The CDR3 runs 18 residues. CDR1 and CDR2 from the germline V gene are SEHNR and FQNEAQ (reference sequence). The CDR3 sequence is CASTPKARTGEGGSEAFF. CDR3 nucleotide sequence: TGTGCCAGCACCCCAAAGGCGAGGACAGGGGAGGGAGGGTCTGAAGCTTTCTTT.

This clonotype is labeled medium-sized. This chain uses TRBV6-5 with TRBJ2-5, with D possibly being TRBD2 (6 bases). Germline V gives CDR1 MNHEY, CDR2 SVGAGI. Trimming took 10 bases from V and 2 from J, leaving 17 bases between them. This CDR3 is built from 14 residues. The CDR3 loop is CATRIGGAQETQYF. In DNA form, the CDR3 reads TGTGCCACCCGTATCGGAGGGGCTCAAGAGACCCAGTACTTC.

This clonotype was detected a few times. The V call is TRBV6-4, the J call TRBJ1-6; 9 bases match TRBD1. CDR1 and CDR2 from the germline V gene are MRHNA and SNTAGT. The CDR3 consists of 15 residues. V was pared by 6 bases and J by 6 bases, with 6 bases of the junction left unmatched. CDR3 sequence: CASSETGGSNSPLHF. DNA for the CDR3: TGTGCCAGCAGCGAAACAGGGGGCTCTAATTCACCCCTCCACTTT.

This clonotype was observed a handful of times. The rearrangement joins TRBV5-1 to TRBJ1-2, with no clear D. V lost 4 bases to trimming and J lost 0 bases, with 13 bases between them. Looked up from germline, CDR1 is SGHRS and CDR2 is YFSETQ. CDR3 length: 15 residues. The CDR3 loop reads CASSTDISSNYGYTF. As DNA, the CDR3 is TGCGCCAGCAGCACCGACATCTCGTCTAACTATGGCTACACCTTC.

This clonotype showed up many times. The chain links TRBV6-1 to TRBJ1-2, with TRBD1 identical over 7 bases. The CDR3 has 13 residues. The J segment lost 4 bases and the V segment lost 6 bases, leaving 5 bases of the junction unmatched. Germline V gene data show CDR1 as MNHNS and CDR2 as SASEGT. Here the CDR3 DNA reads TGTGCCAGCAGGGCGACAGGGCTCTATGGCTACACCTTC. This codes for CASRATGLYGYTF.

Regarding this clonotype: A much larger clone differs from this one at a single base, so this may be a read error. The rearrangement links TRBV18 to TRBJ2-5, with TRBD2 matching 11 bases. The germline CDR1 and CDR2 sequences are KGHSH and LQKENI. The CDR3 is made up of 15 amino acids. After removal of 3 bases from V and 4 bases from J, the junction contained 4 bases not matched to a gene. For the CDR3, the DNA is TGTGCCAGCTCACCCGGACTAGCGGGTGGAGAGACCCAGTACTTC. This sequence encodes CASSPGLAGGETQYF.

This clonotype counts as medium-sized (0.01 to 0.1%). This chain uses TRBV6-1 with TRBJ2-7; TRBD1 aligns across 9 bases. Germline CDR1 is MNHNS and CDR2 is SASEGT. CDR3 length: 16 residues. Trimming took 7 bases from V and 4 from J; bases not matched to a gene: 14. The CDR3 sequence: CASTKIGGTGLYEQYF. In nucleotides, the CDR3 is TGTGCCAGCACCAAAATTGGGGGGACAGGGCTTTACGAGCAGTACTTC.

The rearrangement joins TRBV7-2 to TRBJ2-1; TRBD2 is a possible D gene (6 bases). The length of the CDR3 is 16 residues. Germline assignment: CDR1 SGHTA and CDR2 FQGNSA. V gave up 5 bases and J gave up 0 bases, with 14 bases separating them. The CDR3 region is CASSPGGPTSYNEQFF. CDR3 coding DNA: TGTGCCAGCAGCCCCGGGGGACCAACCTCCTACAATGAGCAGTTCTTC.

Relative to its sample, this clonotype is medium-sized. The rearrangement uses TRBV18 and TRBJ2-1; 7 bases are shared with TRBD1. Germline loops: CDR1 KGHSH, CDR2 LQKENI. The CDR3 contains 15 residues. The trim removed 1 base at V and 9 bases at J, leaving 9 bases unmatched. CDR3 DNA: TGTGCCAGCTCACCACGACAGGGATACTACGGTGAGCAGTTCTTC. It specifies CASSPRQGYYGEQFF.

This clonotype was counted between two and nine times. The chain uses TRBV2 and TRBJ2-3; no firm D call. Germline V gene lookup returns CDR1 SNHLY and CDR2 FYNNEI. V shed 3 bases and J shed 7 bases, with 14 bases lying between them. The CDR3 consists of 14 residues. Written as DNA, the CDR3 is TGTGCCAGCAGTGATGGACGGGCCCCGAATACGCAGTATTTT. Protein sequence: CASSDGRAPNTQYF.

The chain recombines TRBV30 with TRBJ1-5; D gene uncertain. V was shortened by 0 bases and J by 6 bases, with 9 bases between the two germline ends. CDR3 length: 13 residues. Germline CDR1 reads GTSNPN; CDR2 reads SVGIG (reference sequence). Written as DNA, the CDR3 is TGTGCCTGGAGTGTACGAGATTCTCAGCCCCAGCATTTT. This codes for CAWSVRDSQPQHF.

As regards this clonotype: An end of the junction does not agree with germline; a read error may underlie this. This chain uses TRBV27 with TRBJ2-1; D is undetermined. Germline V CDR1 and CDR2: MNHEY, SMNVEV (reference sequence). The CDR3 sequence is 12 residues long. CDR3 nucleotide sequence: TGTGCCAGCAGTGAGCCTGCGGACCCTATCATCTTC. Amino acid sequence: CASSEPADPIIF.

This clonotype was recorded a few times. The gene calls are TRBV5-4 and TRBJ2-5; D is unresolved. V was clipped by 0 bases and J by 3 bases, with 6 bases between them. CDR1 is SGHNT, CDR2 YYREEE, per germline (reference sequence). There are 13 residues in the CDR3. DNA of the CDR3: TGTGCCAGCAGCTTGGGGACCGAAGAGACCCAGTACTTC. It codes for CASSLGTEETQYF.

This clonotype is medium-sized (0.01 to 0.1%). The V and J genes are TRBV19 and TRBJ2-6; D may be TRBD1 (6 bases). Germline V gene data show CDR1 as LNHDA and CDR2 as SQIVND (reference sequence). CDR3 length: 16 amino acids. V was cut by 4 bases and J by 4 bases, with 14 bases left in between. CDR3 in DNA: TGTGCCAGTAGTACTACAGGGTTCTCCGGGGCCAACGTCCTGACTTTC. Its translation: CASSTTGFSGANVLTF.

CDR3 region: CASGDRGRFSREQYF. Here the CDR3 DNA reads TGTGCCAGTGGGGACAGGGGGCGCTTCTCCCGCGAGCAGTACTTC. The V and J genes are TRBV19 and TRBJ2-7, with TRBD1 matching over 12 bases. V dropped 8 bases and J dropped 6; count of bases not matched to a gene: 11. CDR1 is LNHDA and CDR2 is SQIVND in the germline V gene (reference sequence). The CDR3 runs 15 residues. Filled out from reference TRBV19 and TRBJ2-7, the complete variable domain reads DGGITQSPKYLFRKEGQNVTLSCEQNLNHDAMYWYRQDPGQGLRLIYYSQIVNDFQKGDIAEGYSVSREKKESFPLTVTSAQKNPTAFYLCASGDRGRFSREQYFGPGTRLTVT.

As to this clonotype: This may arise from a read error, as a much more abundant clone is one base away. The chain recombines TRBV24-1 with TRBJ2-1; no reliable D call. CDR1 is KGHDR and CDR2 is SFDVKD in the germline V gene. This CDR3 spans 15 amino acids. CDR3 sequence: CATSDHPHSYNELFF. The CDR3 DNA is TGTGCCACCAGTGACCACCCTCACTCCTACAATGAGCTGTTCTTC.

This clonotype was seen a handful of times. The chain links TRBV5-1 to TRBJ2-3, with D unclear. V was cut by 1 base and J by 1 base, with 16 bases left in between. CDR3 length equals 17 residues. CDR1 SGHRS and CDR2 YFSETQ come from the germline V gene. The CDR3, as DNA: TGCGCCAGCAGCTTGCAATATAGGACCTGGGGCACAGATACGCAGTATTTT. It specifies CASSLQYRTWGTDTQYF.

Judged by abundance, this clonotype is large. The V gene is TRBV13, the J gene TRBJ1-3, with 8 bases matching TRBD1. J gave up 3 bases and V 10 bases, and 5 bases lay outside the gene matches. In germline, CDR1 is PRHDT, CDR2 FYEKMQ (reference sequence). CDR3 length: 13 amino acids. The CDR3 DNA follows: TGTGCCACCGACAGGGGTATTGGAAACACCATATATTTT. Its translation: CATDRGIGNTIYF.

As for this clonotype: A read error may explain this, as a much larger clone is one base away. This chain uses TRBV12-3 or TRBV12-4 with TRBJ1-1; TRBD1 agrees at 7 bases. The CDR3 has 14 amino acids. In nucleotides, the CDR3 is TGTGCCAGCAGTCGCGGGACAGCGAACACTAAAGCTTTCTTT. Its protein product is CASSRGTANTKAFF.